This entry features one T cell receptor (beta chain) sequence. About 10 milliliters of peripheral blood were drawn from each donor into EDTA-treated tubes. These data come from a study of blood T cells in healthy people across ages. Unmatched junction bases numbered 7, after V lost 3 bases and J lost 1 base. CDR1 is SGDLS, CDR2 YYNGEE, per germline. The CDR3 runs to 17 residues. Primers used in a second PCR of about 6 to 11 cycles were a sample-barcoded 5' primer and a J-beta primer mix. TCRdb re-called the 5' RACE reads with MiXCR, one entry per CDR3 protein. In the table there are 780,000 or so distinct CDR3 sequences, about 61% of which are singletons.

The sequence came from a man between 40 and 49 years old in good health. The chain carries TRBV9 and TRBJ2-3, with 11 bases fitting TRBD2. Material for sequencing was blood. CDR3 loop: CASSAGLLAGGTDTQYF. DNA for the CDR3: TGTGCCAGCAGCGCAGGATTACTAGCGGGGGGCACAGATACGCAGTATTTT.